The rows below give T cell receptor beta chains drawn from one sample of a study of blood T cells in healthy people across ages. TCRdb used MiXCR to reprocess the 5' RACE reads, holding one entry per CDR3 protein. The sample yields roughly 860,000 distinct CDR3 sequences, about 59% seen once. Source material: blood. The receptors derive from a man aged 30-40 years in good health. The CDR3 runs from the conserved cysteine through the conserved F or W. Each record gives: V gene, D gene, J gene, clone size, CDR3 protein, CDR3 DNA. A D gene is named only where the DNA matches it firmly. Clone size is given for some rows only: seen once, a few or many times, or a class if the clone is expanded.

TRBV20-1	TRBD1	TRBJ2-5	NA	CSARQGPETQYF	TGCAGTGCTCGACAGGGTCCCGAGACCCAGTACTTC
TRBV20-1	TRBD1	TRBJ1-2	NA	CSASRGFTYGYTF	TGCAGTGCTTCCAGGGGGTTTACCTATGGCTACACCTTC
TRBV27	NA	TRBJ2-7	NA	CASSLADREVQYEQYF	TGTGCCAGCAGTTTAGCCGACAGGGAGGTTCAGTACGAGCAGTACTTC
TRBV5-1	TRBD2	TRBJ2-1	NA	CASSFLAGDSNEQFF	TGCGCCAGCAGCTTCTTAGCGGGGGACAGCAATGAGCAGTTCTTC
TRBV28	TRBD2	TRBJ2-1	NA	CGAWTSGLYNEQFF	TGTGGTGCTTGGACTAGCGGGCTCTACAATGAGCAGTTCTTC
TRBV7-9	TRBD2	TRBJ2-7	NA	CASSPRRKRGDSYEQYF	TGTGCCAGCAGCCCTAGACGAAAGCGGGGGGACTCCTACGAGCAGTACTTC
TRBV4-2	NA	TRBJ1-5	NA	CASSQAPDSYQPQHF	TGTGCCAGCAGCCAAGCTCCCGACAGTTATCAGCCCCAGCATTTT
TRBV10-3	NA	TRBJ2-7	few	CAIRRDPGRTDPLEQYF	TGTGCCATCAGGAGAGACCCCGGGAGGACAGATCCTCTCGAGCAGTACTTC
TRBV29-1	NA	TRBJ2-5	few	CSVPTGTGEQYF	TGCAGCGTACCTACAGGAACGGGGGAGCAGTACTTC
TRBV20-1	NA	TRBJ1-2	NA	CSARVWGAGNYGYTF	TGCAGTGCTAGAGTTTGGGGGGCTGGGAACTATGGCTACACCTTC
TRBV12-3/TRBV12-4	NA	TRBJ2-1	NA	CASSPQGGGYNEQFF	TGTGCCAGCAGTCCCCAGGGGGGGGGATACAATGAGCAGTTCTTC
TRBV13	TRBD1	TRBJ2-6	NA	CASNFLTGYSGANVLTF	TGTGCCAGCAACTTTTTGACAGGGTACTCTGGGGCCAACGTCCTGACTTTC
TRBV10-3	TRBD1	TRBJ2-5	NA	CAIRTGGSETQYF	TGTGCCATCAGGACAGGGGGCTCAGAGACCCAGTACTTC
TRBV20-1	NA	TRBJ1-5	once	CSARDLQGRSNQPQHF	TGCAGTGCTAGAGATCTTCAGGGTAGAAGCAATCAGCCCCAGCATTTT
TRBV9	TRBD1	TRBJ2-5	NA	CASSASTGEETQYF	TGTGCCAGCAGCGCCTCGACAGGGGAGGAGACCCAGTACTTC
TRBV27	NA	TRBJ2-7	NA	CASSQWAQPHEQYF	TGTGCCAGCAGCCAATGGGCGCAACCTCACGAGCAGTACTTC
TRBV7-3	TRBD1	TRBJ2-6	NA	CASSFGTGSSGANVLTF	TGTGCCAGCAGCTTTGGGACAGGAAGCTCTGGGGCCAACGTCCTGACTTTC
TRBV20-1	NA	TRBJ2-6	NA	CSANYGSKRGGANVLTF	TGCAGTGCCAATTATGGTTCAAAAAGGGGTGGGGCCAACGTCCTGACTTTC
TRBV29-1	NA	TRBJ2-6	NA	CSVESPPEAGANVLTF	TGCAGCGTTGAAAGTCCGCCAGAAGCTGGGGCCAACGTCCTGACTTTC
TRBV6-2/TRBV6-3	TRBD1	TRBJ1-1	NA	CASRRAGGVTEAFF	TGTGCCAGCAGAAGAGCAGGGGGGGTCACTGAAGCTTTCTTT
TRBV7-3	TRBD2	TRBJ2-1	NA	CASSSSGGGGALYNEQFF	TGTGCCAGCAGCTCGAGCGGGGGCGGGGGGGCCCTTTACAATGAGCAGTTCTTC
TRBV14	NA	TRBJ2-2	NA	CASSQVRGRNTGELFF	TGTGCCAGCAGCCAAGTGAGGGGACGCAACACCGGGGAGCTGTTTTTT
TRBV4-2	TRBD2	TRBJ2-1	few	CASSQDRGGGAVREQFF	TGTGCCAGCAGCCAAGATCGGGGCGGGGGGGCCGTTCGGGAGCAGTTCTTC
TRBV4-1	NA	TRBJ2-1	NA	CASSQERPREYNEQFF	TGCGCCAGCAGCCAAGAGAGGCCCCGAGAATACAATGAGCAGTTCTTC
TRBV7-2	NA	TRBJ2-3	NA	CASSSFGGPTDTQYF	TGTGCCAGCAGCTCCTTCGGGGGGCCCACAGATACGCAGTATTTT
TRBV7-8	TRBD1	TRBJ1-1	NA	CASSFPGTGEAFF	TGTGCCAGCAGCTTTCCCGGGACAGGGGAAGCTTTCTTT
TRBV20-1	NA	TRBJ1-2	few	CSARDLTLSGESGYTF	TGCAGTGCTAGAGATCTGACCCTGAGCGGGGAGAGTGGCTACACCTTC
TRBV11-2	NA	TRBJ1-2	once	CASSPVKGSFGYGYTF	TGTGCCAGCAGCCCCGTGAAGGGAAGTTTCGGTTATGGCTACACCTTC
TRBV5-1	TRBD2	TRBJ2-1	few	CASSLDTGGGPYPYSYEQFF	TGCGCCAGCAGCTTGGATACCGGCGGGGGGCCGTACCCATATTCGTATGAGCAGTTCTTC
TRBV14	TRBD1	TRBJ2-1	NA	CASRGTGEGNEQFF	TGTGCCAGCCGCGGGACAGGGGAGGGGAATGAGCAGTTCTTC
TRBV7-8	NA	TRBJ2-7	NA	CASSSTSGNYEQYF	TGTGCCAGCAGCTCGACGTCAGGGAACTACGAGCAGTACTTC
TRBV6-1	NA	TRBJ2-7	NA	CASSEALQGWSYEQYF	TGTGCCAGCAGTGAAGCGCTTCAGGGTTGGTCCTACGAGCAGTACTTC
TRBV3-1	NA	TRBJ2-1	NA	CASSQDSGEQFF	TGTGCCAGCAGCCAAGATTCCGGCGAGCAGTTCTTC